Following are 31 T cell receptor beta chains from one sample sequenced in a study of blood T cell repertoires in COVID-19. This table comes from immunoSEQ multiplex PCR, and its TCRdb copy is limited to in-frame clones, with some not included. The table records about 190,000 clones, nearly 90% of them present only once. Sequencing was done on a sample of peripheral blood. These receptors originate from a woman in her thirties or forties who had recovered from COVID-19.

V usage is TRBV30 and J usage is TRBJ2-5, with D possibly TRBD1 on 5 matching bases. Germline assignment: CDR1 GTSNPN and CDR2 SVGIG (reference sequence). The CDR3 sequence is 13 residues long. Trimming pared 5 bases from V and 1 base from J, leaving 11 bases between. The CDR3 coding sequence is TGTGCCTGGGGGCGACAGACCCAAGAGACCCAGTACTTC. Translating gives CAWGRQTQETQYF.

The V and J genes are TRBV5-8 and TRBJ2-5; 7 bases line up with TRBD2. The CDR3 is 16 residues long. The V segment lost 4 bases and the J segment 3 bases; nucleotides outside the gene matches: 12. Per germline, CDR1 SGHTS and CDR2 YDEGEE. The CDR3 region has the DNA TGTGCCAGCAGCCTATCGGATTCGGCGGGAGAAGAGACCCAGTACTTC. It encodes CASSLSDSAGEETQYF.

V is TRBV5-6 and J is TRBJ1-5; D gene unclear. Trimming removed 1 base from V and 9 bases from J, with 8 bases in between. Germline V gene sequence: CDR1 SGHDT, CDR2 YYEEEE. CDR3 size: 12 residues. CDR3 residues: CASSLFGGPQHF. CDR3 sequence (DNA): TGTGCCAGCAGCTTGTTCGGCGGGCCCCAGCATTTT.

This chain uses TRBV10-3 with TRBJ1-1; D possibly corresponds to TRBD1 (5 bases). Germline V gene sequence: CDR1 ENHRY, CDR2 SYGVKD. The CDR3 totals 13 residues. Trimming took off 4 bases at V and 3 bases at J, with 9 bases between the two ends. The CDR3 DNA is TGTGCCATCAGTGCGGGGGGATACACTGAAGCTTTCTTT. This encodes CAISAGGYTEAFF.

This clone was seen a single time. The chain combines TRBV19 with TRBJ2-1, with D possibly being TRBD1 (6 bases). CDR1 and CDR2 from the germline V gene are LNHDA and SQIVND (reference sequence). CDR3 length: 16 residues. V gave up 3 bases and J gave up 0 bases, with 12 bases separating them. The CDR3: CASSISDRISYNEQFF. The CDR3 nucleotides read TGTGCCAGTAGTATCTCCGACAGGATCTCCTACAATGAGCAGTTCTTC.

About this clone itself: The sample holds other DNA sequences that translate to the same CDR3. The V and J genes are TRBV12-3 or TRBV12-4 and TRBJ2-7; 14 nucleotides align to TRBD2. V was clipped by 8 bases and J by 4 bases; unmatched bases: 1. The CDR3 sequence is 13 residues long. In DNA, the CDR3 is TGTGCCAGCGGGACTAGCGGGAGTTACGAGCAGTACTTC. Protein sequence: CASGTSGSYEQYF.

V usage is TRBV21-1 and J usage is TRBJ2-7; the D call of TRBD1 is as the table states it, not checked on the DNA. TRBV21-1 is classified as a pseudogene. The CDR3 runs to 15 residues. CDR3: CASSISLGTPYEQYF. CDR3 sequence (DNA): TGTGCCAGCAGCATCAGCCTAGGGACACCGTACGAGCAGTACTTC.

The chain is built from TRBV19 and TRBJ1-5, with D tentatively TRBD1 (6 bases). Between the trimmed V and J ends, which lost 7 bases and 5 bases, there was a span of 12 bases. Germline V gene sequence: CDR1 LNHDA, CDR2 SQIVND (reference sequence). This CDR3 is built from 13 residues. CDR3 sequence reads: CASTPGVDQPQHF. The CDR3 DNA is TGTGCCAGTACCCCAGGGGTTGATCAGCCCCAGCATTTT.

The rearrangement links TRBV9 to TRBJ2-7; 8 positions agree with TRBD2. Germline CDR1 reads SGDLS; CDR2 reads YYNGEE. The V segment lost 0 bases and the J segment 2 bases; nucleotides outside the gene matches: 4. This CDR3 is 15 amino acids long. The CDR3: CASSVATTSAYEQYF. CDR3 DNA sequence: TGTGCCAGCAGCGTAGCTACGACTAGCGCCTACGAGCAGTACTTC.

This clone occurred once. The rearrangement uses TRBV29-1 and TRBJ2-1; 10 bases map to TRBD1. This CDR3 has 14 residues. J gave up 4 bases and V 7 bases, and 7 bases lay outside the gene matches. The germline CDR1 and CDR2 sequences are SQVTM and ANQGSEA. The CDR3 reads CSGRGQGTYNEQFF. DNA for the CDR3: TGCAGCGGACGGGGACAGGGGACATACAATGAGCAGTTCTTC.

This chain links TRBV11-2 with TRBJ2-1; 8 nucleotides agree with TRBD2. The CDR3 spans 17 residues. V shed 5 bases and J 6 bases; nucleotides not matched to a gene: 15. Germline CDR1 and CDR2: SGHAT and FQNNGV. CDR3 loop: CASSLTILAGRVNEQFF. CDR3 sequence (DNA): TGTGCCAGCAGCCTAACAATATTAGCGGGACGAGTCAATGAGCAGTTCTTC.

This sequence joins TRBV19 and TRBJ1-1; 10 bases agree with TRBD1. With V trimmed by 4 bases and J by 11 bases, 7 bases remained unmatched. The CDR3 runs 13 residues. Germline CDR1 LNHDA, CDR2 SQIVND (reference sequence). Here the CDR3 DNA reads TGTGCCAGTAGTAGGGGACAGGGGATTCCGGCTTTCTTT. It is translated as CASSRGQGIPAFF.

The V call is TRBV7-8, the J call TRBJ1-3, with 8 bases that match TRBD1. The ends lost 2 bases at V and 3 bases at J; junction bases unmatched: 3. Germline V gene lookup returns CDR1 SGHVS and CDR2 FQNEAQ. CDR3 length: 15 residues. The chain's CDR3 is CASSLSGGSGNTIYF. The CDR3 bases are TGTGCCAGCAGCTTATCAGGGGGCAGTGGAAACACCATATATTTT.

The chain has TRBV6-5 and TRBJ1-3; tentatively, D is TRBD1 (6 bases). The CDR3 runs to 15 residues. V dropped 4 bases and J dropped 2 bases, with 12 bases sitting between them. Germline V lookup: CDR1 MNHEY, CDR2 SVGAGI. The DNA of the CDR3 is TGTGCCAGCAGTTCCCCCGGGGGGCCTGGAAACACCATATATTTT. Its protein is CASSSPGGPGNTIYF.

The chain links TRBV6-1 to TRBJ1-5; D is perhaps TRBD1 (6 bases). V dropped 2 bases and J dropped 7 bases, with 18 bases sitting between them. CDR3 size: 16 residues. CDR1 and CDR2 (germline): MNHNS, SASEGT. CDR3 sequence (DNA): TGTGCCAGCAGTGAAAAGGGATATGGACAGTTCCAGCCCCAGCATTTT. Translating gives CASSEKGYGQFQPQHF.

Written as DNA, the CDR3 is TGTGCCAGTAGTTTTTGGACAGGGAGACGCAATCAGCCCCAGCATTTT. This translates into CASSFWTGRRNQPQHF. This chain joins TRBV19 and TRBJ1-5; 8 bases map to TRBD1. Per germline, CDR1 LNHDA and CDR2 SQIVND (reference sequence). Trimming cost V 5 bases and J 2 bases; bases outside gene matches: 8. The CDR3 extends over 16 amino acids.

CDR3 DNA: TGTGCCAGCAGTCCCCCCACCCTCCACTTT. The encoded protein is CASSPPTLHF. The chain links TRBV27 to TRBJ1-6; D gene unclear. Germline V gene data show CDR1 as MNHEY and CDR2 as SMNVEV (reference sequence). V was trimmed by 5 bases and J by 14 bases, leaving 7 bases between them. The CDR3 has 10 amino acids.

The genes are TRBV25-1 and TRBJ1-1; D is possibly TRBD1 (5 bases). V was pared by 2 bases and J by 3 bases, with 10 bases between. There are 14 residues in the CDR3. Germline V gives CDR1 MGHDK, CDR2 SYGVNS. The CDR3 sequence is CASSEEVGHTEAFF. CDR3 DNA sequence: TGTGCCAGCAGTGAAGAGGTGGGGCACACTGAAGCTTTCTTT.

The chain is built from TRBV18 and TRBJ1-1; tentatively, D is TRBD1 (5 bases). The CDR3 spans 14 residues. Germline V gene data show CDR1 as KGHSH and CDR2 as LQKENI. Trimming took 11 bases from V and 4 from J, leaving 20 bases between them. The CDR3 nucleotides read TGTGCCCTCACCGGGGGGGGTTTGGGCACTGAAGCTTTCTTT. This translates into CALTGGGLGTEAFF.

The chain has TRBV7-6 and TRBJ2-7; 10 bases are shared with TRBD2. Germline V CDR1 and CDR2: SGHVS, FNYEAQ. This CDR3 is 15 amino acids long. The V segment lost 5 bases and the J segment 0 bases; nucleotides outside the gene matches: 4. CDR3 nucleotides: TGTGCCAGCAGCCCCCGGACTAGCGGCTCCTACGAGCAGTACTTC. It yields the protein CASSPRTSGSYEQYF.

This CDR3 is CASSQESSYEQYF. CDR3 bases: TGCGCCAGCAGCCAAGAGAGCTCCTACGAGCAGTACTTC. V gene TRBV5-1 combines with J gene TRBJ2-7; D call uncertain. Trimming removed 4 bases at V and 0 bases at J, with 8 bases between. The CDR3 has 13 amino acids. Per the germline V gene, CDR1 is SGHRS and CDR2 is YFSETQ.

In this sample, this clone turned up once. The chain links TRBV19 to TRBJ2-1; 9 positions match TRBD2. The germline CDR1 and CDR2 sequences are LNHDA and SQIVND (reference sequence). There are 19 residues in the CDR3. J gave up 7 bases and V 0 bases, and 16 bases lay outside the gene matches. CDR3 amino acids: CASSIDLYSAGGPGNEQFF. CDR3 nucleotide sequence: TGTGCCAGTAGTATAGATCTATATAGCGCGGGAGGGCCGGGAAATGAGCAGTTCTTC.

V is TRBV29-1 and J is TRBJ2-1; 7 bases line up with TRBD2. CDR1 is SQVTM and CDR2 is ANQGSEA in the germline V gene. Germline trimming cut 3 bases from V and 1 base from J; bases unmatched to any gene: 3. This CDR3 is 14 amino acids long. CDR3 sequence (DNA): TGCAGCGTTGAGTGGGGGGGGTCCTACAATGAGCAGTTCTTC. Encoded protein: CSVEWGGSYNEQFF.

CDR3 protein: CASSLTPRELNTGELFF. DNA for the CDR3: TGCGCCAGCAGCTTGACTCCACGAGAGTTGAACACCGGGGAGCTGTTTTTT. The chain combines TRBV5-1 with TRBJ2-2; no firm D call. V dropped 1 base and J dropped 1 base, with 14 bases sitting between them. Germline-derived CDR1 and CDR2 are SGHRS and YFSETQ. CDR3 length: 17 amino acids.

This clone was observed a single time. The chain has TRBV15 and TRBJ2-1; the D gene is possibly TRBD1 (6 bases). CDR1 and CDR2 from the germline V gene are LNHNV and YYDKDF (reference sequence). This CDR3 has 13 residues. V was clipped by 0 bases and J by 10 bases, with 10 bases between them. CDR3 amino acids: CATSRDLGTEQFF. The CDR3 DNA follows: TGTGCCACCAGCAGAGATCTGGGGACAGAGCAGTTCTTC.

This clone was seen once. This chain links TRBV7-8 with TRBJ2-1; TRBD2 aligns across 9 bases. The CDR3 length is 15 residues. V lost 2 bases, J lost 2 bases, and 1 base stayed unmatched. Germline-derived CDR1 and CDR2 are SGHVS and FQNEAQ. The CDR3 loop is CASSLPSGAYNEQFF. The CDR3 bases are TGTGCCAGCAGCTTACCTAGCGGGGCCTACAATGAGCAGTTCTTC.

This chain joins TRBV5-1 and TRBJ1-3, with no clear D. V lost 0 bases and J 4 bases, leaving 11 bases between the germline ends. In germline, CDR1 is SGHRS, CDR2 YFSETQ. The CDR3 extends over 15 amino acids. CDR3 region: CASSLVAATGNTIYF. Here the CDR3 DNA reads TGCGCCAGCAGCTTGGTAGCGGCTACCGGAAACACCATATATTTT.

The rearrangement joins TRBV18 to TRBJ2-3; the match to TRBD2 covers 8 bases. Germline V lookup: CDR1 KGHSH, CDR2 LQKENI. CDR3 length: 16 residues. V dropped 3 bases and J dropped 3; count of bases not matched to a gene: 8. CDR3 DNA sequence: TGTGCCAGCTCACCCACTAGCGGCCGTAATACAGATACGCAGTATTTT. It codes for CASSPTSGRNTDTQYF.

This clone was recorded only once. The gene calls are TRBV18 and TRBJ1-4, with 7 bases aligning to TRBD1. Per the germline V gene, CDR1 is KGHSH and CDR2 is LQKENI. This CDR3 is 15 amino acids long. Trimming cost V 3 bases and J 5 bases; bases outside gene matches: 6. CDR3 sequence (DNA): TGTGCCAGCTCACCGAGGGACAGTTCGAATGAAAAACTGTTTTTT. As protein: CASSPRDSSNEKLFF. The entire variable domain, with the rest obtained from reference TRBV18 and TRBJ1-4, is as follows: NAGVMQNPRHLVRRRGQEARLRCSPMKGHSHVYWYRQLPEEGLKFMVYLQKENIIDESGMPKERFSAEFPKEGPSILRIQQVVRGDSAAYFCASSPRDSSNEKLFFGSGTQLSVL.

The chain couples TRBV5-8 to TRBJ1-4, with D perhaps matching TRBD1 (6 bases). CDR1 and CDR2 (germline): SGHTS, YDEGEE. The V end was cut by 9 bases, the J end by 8 bases, with 14 bases between. CDR3 length: 12 amino acids. CDR3 sequence (DNA): TGTGCCACCCAGGACAGTCGGGAAAAACTGTTTTTT. Its protein product is CATQDSREKLFF. Full variable domain (remainder filled in from reference TRBV5-8 and TRBJ1-4): EAGVTQSPTHLIKTRGQQATLRCSPISGHTSVYWYQQALGLGLQFLLWYDEGEERNRGNFPPRFSGRQFPNYSSELNVNALELEDSALYLCATQDSREKLFFGSGTQLSVL.

This clone was seen a single time. The chain combines TRBV2 with TRBJ2-5, with 10 bases fitting TRBD1. CDR3 length: 14 amino acids. Germline lookup yields CDR1 SNHLY and CDR2 FYNNEI. V was pared by 4 bases and J by 5 bases, with 4 bases of the junction left unmatched. CDR3 DNA sequence: TGTGCCAGCAGTGGGTCGGACAGGGGGGAGACCCAGTACTTC. Translated: CASSGSDRGETQYF. The full variable domain, its missing parts supplied by reference TRBV2 and TRBJ2-5, is EPEVTQTPSHQVTQMGQEVILRCVPISNHLYFYWYRQILGQKVEFLVSFYNNEISEKSEIFDDQFSVERPDGSNFTLKIRSTKLEDSAMYFCASSGSDRGETQYFGPGTRLLVL.